This is a list of T cell receptor beta chains from one sample in a study of OX40 agonist ivuxolimab in advanced cancers. This table comes from immunoSEQ multiplex PCR, and its TCRdb copy is limited to in-frame clones, with some not included. In the table there are 17,000 or so clones, 86% of which are singletons. The specimen comprised CD4+ or CD8+ T cells sorted from blood, sampled in a trial of the OX40 agonist ivuxolimab. The origin of the receptors is an adult with an advanced solid tumor such as melanoma, head and neck, liver or kidney cancer. CDR3s include the opening cysteine and the closing phenylalanine or tryptophan. Each record gives: CDR3 protein, CDR3 DNA, V gene, clone size, J gene, D gene. The D gene is left open where the match is weak. For some rows the clone size is stated as once, few or many, or as a class when expanded; others skip it.

CDR3aa: CAWSDSRREAEKLFF; CDR3nt: TGTGCCTGGAGTGACTCTAGGAGGGAGGCGGAAAAACTGTTTTTT; v_gene: TRBV30; abundance: few; j_gene: TRBJ1-4; d_gene: NA
CDR3aa: CSVEDPGYLGYTF; CDR3nt: TGCAGCGTTGAAGATCCAGGGTATCTTGGCTACACCTTC; v_gene: TRBV29-1; abundance: few; j_gene: TRBJ1-2; d_gene: NA
CDR3aa: CASSPGTYYEQYF; CDR3nt: TGCGCCAGCAGCCCAGGAACCTACTACGAGCAGTACTTC; v_gene: TRBV5-1; abundance: NA; j_gene: TRBJ2-7; d_gene: NA
CDR3aa: CASSQDHGQGPIYF; CDR3nt: TGCGCCAGCAGCCAAGATCACGGCCAGGGGCCCATATATTTT; v_gene: TRBV4-1; abundance: NA; j_gene: TRBJ1-3; d_gene: NA
CDR3aa: CASSMGPEAFF; CDR3nt: TGTGCCAGTAGTATGGGACCTGAAGCTTTCTTT; v_gene: TRBV19; abundance: NA; j_gene: TRBJ1-1; d_gene: NA
CDR3aa: CASSTDITDEQYF; CDR3nt: TGTGCCAGCAGCACGGACATCACGGACGAGCAGTACTTC; v_gene: TRBV11-2; abundance: NA; j_gene: TRBJ2-7; d_gene: NA
CDR3aa: CAWSELAGGWVNNEQFF; CDR3nt: TGTGCCTGGAGTGAGCTAGCGGGAGGGTGGGTTAACAATGAGCAGTTCTTC; v_gene: TRBV30; abundance: NA; j_gene: TRBJ2-1; d_gene: TRBD2
CDR3aa: CASSYGGAQAFF; CDR3nt: TGTGCCAGCAGTTACGGGGGGGCTCAAGCTTTCTTT; v_gene: TRBV6-5; abundance: NA; j_gene: TRBJ1-1; d_gene: NA
CDR3aa: CASSVAGEKLFF; CDR3nt: TGTGCCAGCAGCGTAGCCGGGGAAAAACTGTTTTTT; v_gene: TRBV9; abundance: NA; j_gene: TRBJ1-4; d_gene: NA
CDR3aa: CASSKLRVGETQYF; CDR3nt: TGTGCCAGCAGCAAACTCAGGGTAGGCGAGACCCAGTACTTC; v_gene: TRBV6-6; abundance: NA; j_gene: TRBJ2-5; d_gene: NA
CDR3aa: CASSLVGDRMNTEAFF; CDR3nt: TGTGCCAGCAGTTTGGTAGGGGACAGAATGAACACTGAAGCTTTCTTT; v_gene: TRBV6-5; abundance: NA; j_gene: TRBJ1-1; d_gene: TRBD1
CDR3aa: CASSAGMTSGRDQETQYF; CDR3nt: TGTGCCAGCAGTGCAGGGATGACTAGCGGGAGGGATCAAGAGACCCAGTACTTC; v_gene: TRBV2; abundance: NA; j_gene: TRBJ2-5; d_gene: TRBD2
CDR3aa: CASSTRTGAHEQYF; CDR3nt: TGCGCCAGCAGCACCCGGACAGGAGCCCACGAGCAGTACTTC; v_gene: TRBV4-1; abundance: NA; j_gene: TRBJ2-7; d_gene: TRBD1
CDR3aa: CASSSGVQEQYF; CDR3nt: TGTGCCAGCAGCTCAGGGGTCCAGGAGCAGTACTTC; v_gene: TRBV7-2; abundance: medium-sized; j_gene: TRBJ2-7; d_gene: NA
CDR3aa: CASSLTGGRTEAFF; CDR3nt: TGTGCCAGCAGTTTAACAGGGGGTAGGACTGAAGCTTTCTTT; v_gene: TRBV27; abundance: once; j_gene: TRBJ1-1; d_gene: TRBD1
CDR3aa: CASGRRSSGANVLTF; CDR3nt: TGTGCCAGTGGGCGCAGGAGCTCTGGGGCCAACGTCCTGACTTTC; v_gene: TRBV19; abundance: NA; j_gene: TRBJ2-6; d_gene: NA
CDR3aa: CASSLWPVGSPLHF; CDR3nt: TGTGCCAGCAGCTTATGGCCGGTGGGTTCACCCCTCCACTTT; v_gene: TRBV11-2; abundance: NA; j_gene: TRBJ1-6; d_gene: NA
CDR3aa: CASSHPRGTEAFF; CDR3nt: TGCGCCAGCAGCCACCCCAGGGGCACTGAAGCTTTCTTT; v_gene: TRBV4-1; abundance: NA; j_gene: TRBJ1-1; d_gene: NA
CDR3aa: CASSWGVNTEAFF; CDR3nt: TGTGCCAGTAGTTGGGGAGTAAACACTGAAGCTTTCTTT; v_gene: TRBV19; abundance: NA; j_gene: TRBJ1-1; d_gene: NA
CDR3aa: CASSPGQRTRNTEAFF; CDR3nt: TGTGCCAGTAGTCCTGGACAGAGGACCAGGAACACTGAAGCTTTCTTT; v_gene: TRBV19; abundance: NA; j_gene: TRBJ1-1; d_gene: NA
CDR3aa: CASRRQGVFNEQFF; CDR3nt: TGTGCCAGCAGACGACAGGGGGTGTTCAATGAGCAGTTCTTC; v_gene: TRBV27; abundance: NA; j_gene: TRBJ2-1; d_gene: TRBD1
CDR3aa: CSVEGAASSYNEQFF; CDR3nt: TGCAGCGTTGAAGGAGCGGCTAGCTCCTACAATGAGCAGTTCTTC; v_gene: TRBV29-1; abundance: once; j_gene: TRBJ2-1; d_gene: NA
CDR3aa: CASSQSLEETQYF; CDR3nt: TGCGCCAGCAGCCAATCCTTAGAAGAGACCCAGTACTTC; v_gene: TRBV4-1; abundance: NA; j_gene: TRBJ2-5; d_gene: NA
CDR3aa: CASSLAGEQYF; CDR3nt: TGTGCCAGCAGCTTAGCGGGTGAGCAGTACTTC; v_gene: TRBV7-9; abundance: NA; j_gene: TRBJ2-7; d_gene: NA
CDR3aa: CASSEVDRAYYEQYF; CDR3nt: TGTGCCAGCAGTGAAGTGGACAGGGCCTACTACGAGCAGTACTTC; v_gene: TRBV6-1; abundance: NA; j_gene: TRBJ2-7; d_gene: TRBD1
CDR3aa: CATSREGLLGEKLFF; CDR3nt: TGTGCCACCAGCAGAGAAGGCCTACTTGGGGAAAAACTGTTTTTT; v_gene: TRBV15; abundance: NA; j_gene: TRBJ1-4; d_gene: NA
CDR3aa: CASSLGHSTEAFF; CDR3nt: TGTGCCAGCAGTCTCGGACACTCCACTGAAGCTTTCTTT; v_gene: TRBV6-6; abundance: NA; j_gene: TRBJ1-1; d_gene: NA
CDR3aa: CASSPPGAGGPNEQFF; CDR3nt: TGTGCCAGCAGTCCGCCGGGGGCGGGGGGGCCTAATGAGCAGTTCTTC; v_gene: TRBV27; abundance: NA; j_gene: TRBJ2-1; d_gene: TRBD2
CDR3aa: CASSLEVSDGQPQHF; CDR3nt: TGTGCCAGCAGCTTAGAAGTGTCGGATGGACAGCCCCAGCATTTT; v_gene: TRBV7-2; abundance: NA; j_gene: TRBJ1-5; d_gene: NA
CDR3aa: CASSQEGGVDEQYF; CDR3nt: TGCGCCAGCAGCCAAGAAGGCGGGGTAGACGAGCAGTACTTC; v_gene: TRBV4-1; abundance: large; j_gene: TRBJ2-7; d_gene: NA
CDR3aa: CASSEDSDKYVYTF; CDR3nt: TGTGCCAGCAGTGAAGACTCCGACAAGTACGTCTACACCTTC; v_gene: TRBV6-1; abundance: NA; j_gene: TRBJ1-2; d_gene: NA
CDR3aa: CASSLSRNEQFF; CDR3nt: TGTGCCAGCAGCTTGAGTAGAAATGAGCAGTTCTTC; v_gene: TRBV5-8; abundance: once; j_gene: TRBJ2-1; d_gene: NA
CDR3aa: CASSQIKDGTGALTEAFF; CDR3nt: TGCGCCAGCAGCCAGATTAAGGATGGGACAGGGGCCCTCACTGAAGCTTTCTTT; v_gene: TRBV5-1; abundance: NA; j_gene: TRBJ1-1; d_gene: TRBD1
CDR3aa: CASSFKGPMSSGANVLTF; CDR3nt: TGCGCCAGCAGCTTCAAGGGCCCTATGAGCTCTGGGGCCAACGTCCTGACTTTC; v_gene: TRBV5-1; abundance: NA; j_gene: TRBJ2-6; d_gene: NA
CDR3aa: CASSTSSTGRDTQYF; CDR3nt: TGTGCCAGCAGTACATCCTCCACAGGTAGAGATACGCAGTATTTT; v_gene: TRBV6-6; abundance: NA; j_gene: TRBJ2-3; d_gene: NA
CDR3aa: CASSWTQPTDTQYF; CDR3nt: TGTGCCAGCAGTTGGACGCAACCCACAGATACGCAGTATTTT; v_gene: TRBV27; abundance: NA; j_gene: TRBJ2-3; d_gene: NA
CDR3aa: CASSQGIEAFF; CDR3nt: TGTGCCAGCAGCCAGGGGATTGAAGCTTTCTTT; v_gene: TRBV4-2; abundance: NA; j_gene: TRBJ1-1; d_gene: NA
CDR3aa: CASSASGTSGGGYTF; CDR3nt: TGTGCCAGTAGTGCGTCGGGAACCTCGGGGGGTGGCTACACCTTC; v_gene: TRBV19; abundance: NA; j_gene: TRBJ1-2; d_gene: NA
CDR3aa: CSADRGGIFYNEQFF; CDR3nt: TGCAGCGCCGATCGAGGCGGGATTTTCTACAATGAGCAGTTCTTC; v_gene: TRBV29-1; abundance: NA; j_gene: TRBJ2-1; d_gene: NA
CDR3aa: CASSESMYGRANTGELFF; CDR3nt: TGTGCCAGCAGTGAATCTATGTACGGGAGGGCCAACACCGGGGAGCTGTTTTTT; v_gene: TRBV6-1; abundance: NA; j_gene: TRBJ2-2; d_gene: TRBD2
CDR3aa: CASSEYGNSPLHF; CDR3nt: TGTGCCAGCAGTGAGTACGGGAATTCACCCCTCCACTTT; v_gene: TRBV6-1; abundance: NA; j_gene: TRBJ1-6; d_gene: NA
CDR3aa: CASSALADEQYF; CDR3nt: TGTGCCAGCAGCGCGCTTGCCGACGAGCAGTACTTC; v_gene: TRBV5-4; abundance: NA; j_gene: TRBJ2-7; d_gene: NA
CDR3aa: CASSVGRGTEAFF; CDR3nt: TGTGCCAGCAGTGTAGGCCGGGGGACTGAAGCTTTCTTT; v_gene: TRBV6-1; abundance: NA; j_gene: TRBJ1-1; d_gene: NA
CDR3aa: CASSYSGERSYEQYF; CDR3nt: TGTGCCAGCAGTTACTCAGGGGAGCGGAGCTACGAGCAGTACTTC; v_gene: TRBV6-5; abundance: NA; j_gene: TRBJ2-7; d_gene: NA
CDR3aa: CASSFRGDFNYGYTF; CDR3nt: TGTGCCAGCAGCTTCCGGGGGGACTTCAACTATGGCTACACCTTC; v_gene: TRBV5-5; abundance: NA; j_gene: TRBJ1-2; d_gene: NA
CDR3aa: CASSYRGAPYEQYF; CDR3nt: TGTGCCAGCAGTTACCGGGGGGCCCCCTACGAGCAGTACTTC; v_gene: TRBV6-5; abundance: NA; j_gene: TRBJ2-7; d_gene: NA
CDR3aa: CASSQELGPPGKGGELFF; CDR3nt: TGTGCCAGCAGCCAAGAATTGGGACCTCCCGGGAAGGGCGGGGAGCTGTTTTTT; v_gene: TRBV14; abundance: NA; j_gene: TRBJ2-2; d_gene: NA
CDR3aa: CASSPGAVNEKLFF; CDR3nt: TGCGCCAGCAGCCCGGGTGCGGTTAATGAAAAACTGTTTTTT; v_gene: TRBV5-1; abundance: NA; j_gene: TRBJ1-4; d_gene: NA
CDR3aa: CSVGPGREWGTDTQYF; CDR3nt: TGCAGCGTTGGGCCTGGCAGGGAATGGGGCACAGATACGCAGTATTTT; v_gene: TRBV29-1; abundance: NA; j_gene: TRBJ2-3; d_gene: NA
CDR3aa: CASSFGGYEQYF; CDR3nt: TGTGCCAGCAGCTTCGGAGGATACGAGCAGTACTTC; v_gene: TRBV5-6; abundance: NA; j_gene: TRBJ2-7; d_gene: NA
CDR3aa: CASSPKREALAGELFF; CDR3nt: TGCGCCAGCAGCCCAAAGCGGGAAGCCCTCGCCGGGGAGCTGTTTTTT; v_gene: TRBV4-1; abundance: NA; j_gene: TRBJ2-2; d_gene: TRBD2
CDR3aa: CASSIRKSYEQYF; CDR3nt: TGTGCCAGTAGTATCAGGAAAAGCTACGAGCAGTACTTC; v_gene: TRBV19; abundance: NA; j_gene: TRBJ2-7; d_gene: NA
CDR3aa: CASSLVGGNTEAFF; CDR3nt: TGCGCCAGCAGCTTGGTTGGAGGGAACACTGAAGCTTTCTTT; v_gene: TRBV5-1; abundance: NA; j_gene: TRBJ1-1; d_gene: NA
CDR3aa: CAISDAGLSYEQYF; CDR3nt: TGTGCCATCAGTGACGCAGGGTTGAGCTACGAGCAGTACTTC; v_gene: TRBV10-3; abundance: NA; j_gene: TRBJ2-7; d_gene: NA